This T cell receptor (beta chain) was identified during a study of cytomegalovirus exposure and HLA in healthy donors. Points from the study as a whole: An analysis that came later showed most CMV-associated TCR beta chains appearing HLA-restricted. It is likely that the observed cluster of highly shared sequence variants was a sequencing artifact.

CDR1 is SGHRS and CDR2 is YFSETQ in the germline V gene. CDR3 length: 18 amino acids. The trim removed 0 bases at V and 3 bases at J, leaving 10 bases unmatched. The PCR was carried out with 60 Vbeta primers and 13 Jbeta primers. Per the study methods: In a later analysis, of 84 million or so unique beta chains, about 10 million appeared in at least two donors. TCRdb's copy holds only in-frame clones and misses some; the assay was immunoSEQ multiplex PCR. V, J and clone size derive from that table, while D and trimming were established from the DNA sequence. The sample lists about 200,000 clones, 60% to 80% occurring once. In the case of this clone: Its antigen is still unknown.

The source of this sequence is a male donor in good health and CMV-seronegative. Source material: PBMCs. The V and J genes are TRBV5-1 and TRBJ2-5, with 11 bases matching TRBD2. The CDR3 DNA follows: TGCGCCAGCAGCTTGGCCCCTAGCGGGGGGCGGGAAGAAGAGACCCAGTACTTC. Its protein is CASSLAPSGGREEETQYF. Based on the CDR3 plus reference TRBV5-1 and TRBJ2-5, the full variable domain is KAGVTQTPRYLIKTRGQQVTLSCSPISGHRSVSWYQQTPGQGLQFLFEYFSETQRNKGNFPGRFSGRQFSNSRSEMNVSTLELGDSALYLCASSLAPSGGREEETQYFGPGTRLLVL.